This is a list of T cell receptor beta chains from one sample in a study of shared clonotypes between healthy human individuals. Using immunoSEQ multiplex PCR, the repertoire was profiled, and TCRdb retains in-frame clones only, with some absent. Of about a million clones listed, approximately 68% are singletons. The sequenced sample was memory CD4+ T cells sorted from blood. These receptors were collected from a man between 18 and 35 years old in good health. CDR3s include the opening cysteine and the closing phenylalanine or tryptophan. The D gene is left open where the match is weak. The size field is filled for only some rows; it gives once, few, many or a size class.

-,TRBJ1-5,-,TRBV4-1,CASSQVAGGNQPQHF,TGCGCCAGCAGCCAAGTGGCCGGTGGCAATCAGCCCCAGCATTTT
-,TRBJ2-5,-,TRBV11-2,CASSDNIWSETQYF,TGTGCCAGCAGCGATAACATCTGGTCGGAGACCCAGTACTTC
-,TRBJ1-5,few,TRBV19,CASSIIFGGNQPQHF,TGTGCCAGTAGTATAATTTTCGGGGGGAATCAGCCCCAGCATTTT
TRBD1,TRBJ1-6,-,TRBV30,CAWSDWDSNSPLHF,TGTGCCTGGAGTGACTGGGACAGTAATTCACCCCTCCACTTT
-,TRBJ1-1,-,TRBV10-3,CAISEAGSLMNTEAFF,TGTGCCATCAGTGAGGCCGGGAGCCTCATGAACACTGAAGCTTTCTTT
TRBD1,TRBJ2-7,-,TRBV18,CASSPGTGGTYEQYF,TGTGCCAGCTCGCCCGGGACAGGGGGCACCTACGAGCAGTACTTC
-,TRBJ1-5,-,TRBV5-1,CASSLTGSSNQPQHF,TGCGCCAGCAGCTTGACAGGGTCGAGCAATCAGCCCCAGCATTTT
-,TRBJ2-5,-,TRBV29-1,CSVARQPNSQETQYF,TGCAGCGTTGCGCGGCAGCCCAATTCCCAAGAGACCCAGTACTTC
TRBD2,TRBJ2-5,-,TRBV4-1,CASSHPSGGGRETQYF,TGCGCCAGCAGCCACCCTAGCGGGGGGGGCCGAGAGACCCAGTACTTC
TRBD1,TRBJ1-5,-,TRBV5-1,CASSSDPTGYGNQPQHF,TGCGCCAGCAGCTCCGACCCGACAGGGTATGGCAATCAGCCCCAGCATTTT
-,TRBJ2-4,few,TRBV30,CAWIPSAGSLGKNIQYF,TGTGCCTGGATCCCCTCGGCGGGAAGCCTGGGCAAAAACATTCAGTACTTC
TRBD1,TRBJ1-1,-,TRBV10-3,CAVVGTGNQNTEAFF,TGTGCCGTCGTAGGGACAGGGAACCAGAACACTGAAGCTTTCTTT
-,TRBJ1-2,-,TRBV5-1,CASSPEGGYYGYTF,TGCGCCAGCAGCCCGGAGGGGGGGTACTATGGCTACACCTTC
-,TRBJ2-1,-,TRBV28,CASSPPLARYNEQFF,TGTGCCAGCAGTCCCCCCCTAGCCCGCTACAATGAGCAGTTCTTC